This TCR beta chain appears in the sequencing data of a study of cytomegalovirus exposure and HLA in healthy donors. Study in general: Out of 398 genotyped donors, less than 85% belonged to the Caucasian-associated ancestry cluster.

Germline V gene lookup returns CDR1 SGHVS and CDR2 FNYEAQ. The CDR3 sequence is 11 residues long. As for this clone: Its antigen is unknown.

Whole-study findings and limits: Follow-up analysis later connected one missense variant in DCLRE1C with trimming of TCR beta V- and J-genes. Per a prior analysis, the majority of TCR beta V segments were productive roughly 90% or roughly 30% of the time. In vitro experiments confirmed that three CMV-associated chains were specific for CMV antigens.

The PCR used 60 Vbeta and 13 Jbeta primers. Generated by immunoSEQ multiplex PCR, the TCRdb table keeps only in-frame clones and is missing some. There are under 200,000 clones in the sample; roughly four fifths occur only once, and around 1.9% lies in the top ten. Sample: PBMCs. The sequence came from a man aged 25 to 40 in good health and CMV-seronegative. This sequence joins TRBV7-6 and TRBJ2-5, with no clear D. The J call may be incorrect, as the DNA end agrees better with TRBJ2-7. The CDR3 loop reads CASSLSAEQYF. The CDR3 DNA sequence: TGTGCCAGCAGCTTATCCGCCGAGCAGTACTTC.